Given below is one T cell receptor (beta chain) in context. The data were obtained in a study of T cells in Graves' hyperthyroidism and ophthalmopathy. Template material for amplifying TCR beta CDR3 regions consisted of RNA transcripts. When the TCR CDR3 underwent first-round RT-PCR, the HTBI primer set was used. TCRdb redid the calling of the multiplex PCR reads with MiXCR, one entry per CDR3 protein. The repertoire includes some 760,000 distinct CDR3 sequences, about 15% of them detected once, and roughly a tenth sits in the top ten. This receptor was identified in a woman under 30 with Graves' hyperthyroidism. The material sequenced was blood.

Here the CDR3 reads CATSGGGGAVDTEAFF. The CDR3 region has the DNA TGTGCCACCAGTGGGGGAGGAGGGGCGGTCGACACTGAAGCTTTCTTT. This rearrangement joins TRBV24-1 to TRBJ1-1, with D possibly matching TRBD1 (5 bases). The CDR3 sequence is 16 residues long. From germline, CDR1 is KGHDR and CDR2 SFDVKD. V was cut by 5 bases and J by 3 bases, with 18 bases left in between.